A selection of T cell receptor beta chains follows, all from one sample in a study of OX40 agonist ivuxolimab in advanced cancers. This table comes from immunoSEQ multiplex PCR, and its TCRdb copy is limited to in-frame clones, with some not included. The sample comprises some 87,000 clones, 90% to 95% of which are singletons, and about 0.45% rests with the top ten. Sequences were derived from CD4+ or CD8+ T cells sorted from blood, sampled in a trial of the OX40 agonist ivuxolimab. Receptors originate from an adult with an advanced solid tumor such as melanoma, head and neck, liver or kidney cancer. The CDR3 runs from the conserved cysteine through the conserved F or W. A D gene is named only where the DNA matches it firmly. Some rows mark clone size as missing; the rest say once, few, many or name a class of expanded clone.

CDR3 protein: CASSLPVGGSGANVLTF
CDR3 DNA: TGCGCCAGCAGCCTCCCGGTAGGGGGATCTGGGGCCAACGTCCTGACTTTC
V gene: TRBV5-1
J gene: TRBJ2-6
clone size: .
D gene: .

CDR3 protein: CAISESPTQGWGATNEKLFF
CDR3 DNA: TGTGCCATCAGTGAGTCCCCGACCCAGGGTTGGGGCGCAACTAATGAAAAACTGTTTTTT
V gene: TRBV10-3
J gene: TRBJ1-4
clone size: .
D gene: .

CDR3 protein: CASSSSGATNEKLFF
CDR3 DNA: TGCGCCAGCAGCTCCTCAGGGGCAACTAATGAAAAACTGTTTTTT
V gene: TRBV5-1
J gene: TRBJ1-4
clone size: .
D gene: .

CDR3 protein: CASKIQGGSTEAFF
CDR3 DNA: TGTGCCAGCAAGATACAGGGAGGTAGCACTGAAGCTTTCTTT
V gene: TRBV6-1
J gene: TRBJ1-1
clone size: once
D gene: .

CDR3 protein: CASSLARSDTDTQYF
CDR3 DNA: TGTGCCAGCAGCTTAGCACGGTCGGACACCGATACGCAGTATTTT
V gene: TRBV11-3
J gene: TRBJ2-3
clone size: .
D gene: .

CDR3 protein: CASSLGVSGGTDTQYF
CDR3 DNA: TGTGCCAGCAGCTTAGGTGTTAGCGGGGGCACAGATACGCAGTATTTT
V gene: TRBV7-2
J gene: TRBJ2-3
clone size: .
D gene: TRBD2

CDR3 protein: CASSRLAGVNNEQFF
CDR3 DNA: TGTGCCAGCAGTAGACTAGCGGGAGTAAACAATGAGCAGTTCTTC
V gene: TRBV7-9
J gene: TRBJ2-1
clone size: .
D gene: TRBD2

CDR3 protein: CAIRKDRAGGYTF
CDR3 DNA: TGTGCCATCAGAAAAGACAGGGCGGGCGGCTACACCTTC
V gene: TRBV10-3
J gene: TRBJ1-2
clone size: .
D gene: TRBD1

CDR3 protein: CASSVAPGTNYGYTF
CDR3 DNA: TGTGCCAGCAGCGTAGCTCCCGGGACTAACTATGGCTACACCTTC
V gene: TRBV9
J gene: TRBJ1-2
clone size: .
D gene: .

CDR3 protein: CASSTQRYNEQFF
CDR3 DNA: TGTGCCAGTAGTACCCAGCGATACAATGAGCAGTTCTTC
V gene: TRBV19
J gene: TRBJ2-1
clone size: .
D gene: .

CDR3 protein: CATLTGLNTEAFF
CDR3 DNA: TGTGCCACCCTTACCGGTTTAAACACTGAAGCTTTCTTT
V gene: TRBV19
J gene: TRBJ1-1
clone size: .
D gene: .

CDR3 protein: CASSLSHSGNTIYF
CDR3 DNA: TGCGCCAGCAGCCTGTCGCACTCTGGAAACACCATATATTTT
V gene: TRBV5-1
J gene: TRBJ1-3
clone size: .
D gene: .

CDR3 protein: CASSLAPSGDTAEAFF
CDR3 DNA: TGCGCCAGCAGCTTGGCCCCTTCAGGAGATACCGCTGAAGCTTTCTTT
V gene: TRBV5-1
J gene: TRBJ1-1
clone size: .
D gene: .

CDR3 protein: CASREGLSTDTQYF
CDR3 DNA: TGTGCCAGCAGGGAGGGACTGAGCACAGATACGCAGTATTTT
V gene: TRBV6-1
J gene: TRBJ2-3
clone size: .
D gene: .

CDR3 protein: CASSLGGGRGSYEQYF
CDR3 DNA: TGTGCTAGCAGCTTAGGAGGTGGCAGGGGCTCCTACGAGCAGTACTTC
V gene: TRBV7-9
J gene: TRBJ2-7
clone size: .
D gene: .

CDR3 protein: CASSKQGTEGYTF
CDR3 DNA: TGCGCCAGCAGCAAACAGGGTACGGAGGGCTACACCTTC
V gene: TRBV5-1
J gene: TRBJ1-2
clone size: .
D gene: .

CDR3 protein: CASSSPPVGNEKLFF
CDR3 DNA: TGTGCCAGCTCATCCCCCCCGGTCGGTAATGAAAAACTGTTTTTT
V gene: TRBV18
J gene: TRBJ1-4
clone size: .
D gene: .

CDR3 protein: CASSRRGDREPGELFF
CDR3 DNA: TGTGCCAGCAGTCGGAGAGGAGACAGGGAGCCCGGGGAGCTGTTTTTT
V gene: TRBV25-1
J gene: TRBJ2-2
clone size: once
D gene: TRBD1

CDR3 protein: CASSPRLASSGELFF
CDR3 DNA: TGTGCCAGCAGTCCGCGACTAGCGTCCAGCGGGGAGCTGTTTTTT
V gene: TRBV6-1
J gene: TRBJ2-2
clone size: .
D gene: TRBD2

CDR3 protein: CARSLRRGSGELFF
CDR3 DNA: TGTGCCAGAAGCTTACGGAGAGGATCCGGGGAGCTGTTTTTT
V gene: TRBV7-5
J gene: TRBJ2-2
clone size: .
D gene: .

CDR3 protein: CASSVTGTATVDEQFF
CDR3 DNA: TGTGCCAGCAGCGTTACTGGGACGGCGACGGTGGATGAGCAGTTCTTC
V gene: TRBV9
J gene: TRBJ2-1
clone size: .
D gene: .

CDR3 protein: CASSPLHEIHYEQYF
CDR3 DNA: TGCGCCAGCAGTCCTCTCCACGAGATACACTACGAGCAGTACTTC
V gene: TRBV23-1
J gene: TRBJ2-7
clone size: .
D gene: .

CDR3 protein: CASSPGVPGRMETQYF
CDR3 DNA: TGCGCCAGCAGCCCCGGCGTACCCGGTCGAATGGAGACCCAGTACTTC
V gene: TRBV5-1
J gene: TRBJ2-5
clone size: few
D gene: .

CDR3 protein: CASSIRTLGRQGNTGELFF
CDR3 DNA: TGTGCCAGTAGTATACGCACACTGGGGAGACAGGGGAACACCGGGGAGCTGTTTTTT
V gene: TRBV19
J gene: TRBJ2-2
clone size: .
D gene: TRBD1

CDR3 protein: CASPPGLGRQSSYNEQFF
CDR3 DNA: TGTGCCAGCCCCCCGGGACTAGGGAGGCAAAGCTCCTACAATGAGCAGTTCTTC
V gene: TRBV5-5
J gene: TRBJ2-1
clone size: .
D gene: TRBD2

CDR3 protein: CASSEGGIADTQYF
CDR3 DNA: TGTGCCAGCAGCGAGGGAGGGATTGCAGATACGCAGTATTTT
V gene: TRBV6-1
J gene: TRBJ2-3
clone size: .
D gene: TRBD2

CDR3 protein: CASSFAPGNTIYF
CDR3 DNA: TGCGCCAGCAGCTTCGCCCCTGGAAACACCATATATTTT
V gene: TRBV5-1
J gene: TRBJ1-3
clone size: .
D gene: .

CDR3 protein: CASSLNGEGYTF
CDR3 DNA: TGTGCCAGCAGCTTAAACGGGGAAGGCTACACCTTC
V gene: TRBV7-8
J gene: TRBJ1-2
clone size: once
D gene: .

CDR3 protein: CASRPWDRSTDTQYF
CDR3 DNA: TGTGCCAGCAGACCCTGGGACAGGAGCACAGATACGCAGTATTTT
V gene: TRBV27
J gene: TRBJ2-3
clone size: .
D gene: TRBD1

CDR3 protein: CASKGAGGSYEQYF
CDR3 DNA: TGTGCCAGCAAAGGGGCGGGAGGGAGTTACGAGCAGTACTTC
V gene: TRBV6-1
J gene: TRBJ2-7
clone size: .
D gene: TRBD2

CDR3 protein: CASSYSFVGLASGYTF
CDR3 DNA: TGTGCCAGCAGTTACTCGTTCGTGGGTCTGGCGTCTGGCTACACCTTC
V gene: TRBV6-5
J gene: TRBJ1-2
clone size: .
D gene: .

CDR3 protein: CASSTWGRGARDYGYTF
CDR3 DNA: TGTGCCAGTAGTACTTGGGGTCGGGGCGCCCGGGACTATGGCTACACCTTC
V gene: TRBV19
J gene: TRBJ1-2
clone size: .
D gene: .

CDR3 protein: CASSAPGLAGVNEQYF
CDR3 DNA: TGTGCCAGCAGCGCCCCGGGACTAGCGGGAGTCAACGAGCAGTACTTC
V gene: TRBV9
J gene: TRBJ2-7
clone size: .
D gene: TRBD2

CDR3 protein: CASSRGLAGGLTDTQYF
CDR3 DNA: TGTGCCAGCAGCCGTGGACTAGCGGGGGGCTTAACAGATACGCAGTATTTT
V gene: TRBV5-4
J gene: TRBJ2-3
clone size: .
D gene: TRBD2

CDR3 protein: CASSQLAGQTGGANVLTF
CDR3 DNA: TGCGCCAGCAGCCAACTAGCGGGGCAAACCGGTGGGGCCAACGTCCTGACTTTC
V gene: TRBV4-3
J gene: TRBJ2-6
clone size: .
D gene: TRBD2

CDR3 protein: CASSERIGYGYTF
CDR3 DNA: TGTGCCAGCAGCGAGAGGATCGGCTATGGCTACACCTTC
V gene: TRBV7-9
J gene: TRBJ1-2
clone size: once
D gene: .

CDR3 protein: CASSGWETQYF
CDR3 DNA: TGTGCCAGCAGTGGTTGGGAGACCCAGTACTTC
V gene: TRBV28
J gene: TRBJ2-5
clone size: .
D gene: .

CDR3 protein: CASAPFAGSTEAFF
CDR3 DNA: TGTGCCAGCGCCCCCTTTGCAGGGAGCACTGAAGCTTTCTTT
V gene: TRBV11-3
J gene: TRBJ1-1
clone size: .
D gene: .

CDR3 protein: CASSITTDSYEQYF
CDR3 DNA: TGTGCCAGTAGTATAACGACGGACTCCTACGAGCAGTACTTC
V gene: TRBV19
J gene: TRBJ2-7
clone size: .
D gene: .

CDR3 protein: CASSLLGTGGSNTEAFF
CDR3 DNA: TGTGCCAGCAGCTTATTGGGGACAGGGGGCTCGAACACTGAAGCTTTCTTT
V gene: TRBV11-3
J gene: TRBJ1-1
clone size: .
D gene: TRBD1

CDR3 protein: CASSLSHRQGVEAFF
CDR3 DNA: TGTGCCAGCAGTTTATCGCACAGACAGGGGGTTGAAGCTTTCTTT
V gene: TRBV27
J gene: TRBJ1-1
clone size: .
D gene: TRBD1

CDR3 protein: CASSPPGLDNEQFF
CDR3 DNA: TGTGCCAGCTCACCACCGGGACTCGACAATGAGCAGTTCTTC
V gene: TRBV18
J gene: TRBJ2-1
clone size: .
D gene: .

CDR3 protein: CASSLGWMSSYEQYF
CDR3 DNA: TGTGCCAGCAGCTTAGGGTGGATGAGCTCCTACGAGCAGTACTTC
V gene: TRBV11-3
J gene: TRBJ2-7
clone size: .
D gene: .